Each of the 27 T cell receptor beta chains below was sequenced from the same sample in a study of blood T cell repertoires in COVID-19. Sequencing used immunoSEQ multiplex PCR; TCRdb keeps in-frame clones, though not all of them. This table has over 55,000 clones, roughly 85% appearing once. The sequenced sample was peripheral blood. Receptors originate from a woman aged 80 or over with acute or convalescent COVID-19.

This sequence joins TRBV5-1 and TRBJ2-3, with 14 nucleotides matching TRBD2. This CDR3 has 18 amino acids. Germline V gene lookup returns CDR1 SGHRS and CDR2 YFSETQ. The ends lost 4 bases at V and 4 bases at J; junction bases unmatched: 11. The DNA of the CDR3 is TGCGCCAGCAGCCGGACCGGGACTAGCGGGAGTTGGGCAGATACGCAGTATTTT. Encoded protein: CASSRTGTSGSWADTQYF. Looking up the rest from reference TRBV5-1 and TRBJ2-3 gives the full variable domain: KAGVTQTPRYLIKTRGQQVTLSCSPISGHRSVSWYQQTPGQGLQFLFEYFSETQRNKGNFPGRFSGRQFSNSRSEMNVSTLELGDSALYLCASSRTGTSGSWADTQYFGPGTRLTVL.

The chain combines TRBV3-1 (or the pseudogene TRBV3-2) with TRBJ1-6; tentatively, D is TRBD1 (5 bases). V was trimmed by 4 bases and J by 7 bases, leaving 17 bases between them. Germline V gives CDR1 LGHDT, CDR2 YNNKEL (reference sequence). The CDR3 has 16 amino acids. CDR3 nucleotides: TGTGCCAGCAGCCCCCAGGCCGGGACTAGGAATTCACCCCTCCACTTT. Residues: CASSPQAGTRNSPLHF.

The sample holds many counts of this clone. This chain connects TRBV6-2 or TRBV6-3 to TRBJ1-1; possibly TRBD1 for D (6 bases). Germline V lookup: CDR1 MNHEY, CDR2 SVGEGT. The length of the CDR3 is 17 residues. Trimming took 4 bases from V and 8 from J, leaving 26 bases between them. The CDR3 protein is CASSWVHRVIGPSEAFF. In DNA, the CDR3 is TGTGCCAGCAGTTGGGTCCACAGGGTAATAGGGCCCTCAGAAGCTTTCTTT.

The CDR3 loop is CSALDPGEAFF. The CDR3 bases are TGCAGCGCCCTTGATCCAGGGGAAGCTTTCTTT. The chain links TRBV29-1 to TRBJ1-1; D may be TRBD1 (5 bases). The CDR3 is made up of 11 amino acids. V lost 7 bases, J lost 8 bases, and 14 bases lay in between. Germline CDR1 is SQVTM and CDR2 is ANQGSEA.

V usage is TRBV7-2 and J usage is TRBJ2-2; a weak D match, TRBD2 (5 bases). CDR1 SGHTA and CDR2 FQGNSA come from the germline V gene. There are 18 residues in the CDR3. Deletions cut 1 base from V and 3 bases from J, with 18 bases between. In DNA, the CDR3 is TGTGCCAGCAGCTTAGTGGTTAGTGGTCAGCGGTACACCGGGGAGCTGTTTTTT. Amino acid sequence: CASSLVVSGQRYTGELFF.

The chain employs TRBV28 and TRBJ1-1; D may be TRBD1 (5 bases). The CDR3 covers 13 residues. The V and J ends lost 5 bases and 3 bases respectively, with 10 bases between them. CDR1 and CDR2 from the germline V gene are MDHEN and SYDVKM. CDR3 loop: CASSPPGDTEAFF. DNA for the CDR3: TGTGCCAGCAGTCCACCGGGGGACACTGAAGCTTTCTTT.

The chain joins TRBV19 to TRBJ2-1; 10 nucleotides agree with TRBD1. The J segment lost 8 bases and the V segment lost 8 bases, leaving 6 bases of the junction unmatched. CDR3 length: 13 residues. The germline CDR1 and CDR2 sequences are LNHDA and SQIVND (reference sequence). The CDR3 bases are TGTGCCAGTCTGGACAGGGGGAGATATGAGCAGTTCTTC. The encoded protein is CASLDRGRYEQFF. The full variable domain, with the rest looked up from reference TRBV19 and TRBJ2-1, is DGGITQSPKYLFRKEGQNVTLSCEQNLNHDAMYWYRQDPGQGLRLIYYSQIVNDFQKGDIAEGYSVSREKKESFPLTVTSAQKNPTAFYLCASLDRGRYEQFFGPGTRLTVL.

This chain connects TRBV12-5 to TRBJ2-1, with 8 nucleotides matching TRBD1. Germline lookup yields CDR1 LGHNT and CDR2 FRNRAP. After removal of 6 bases from V and 15 bases from J, the junction contained 10 bases not matched to a gene. The CDR3 loop spans 12 amino acids. The CDR3 region is CASGTGGQALFF. CDR3 sequence (DNA): TGTGCTAGTGGAACCGGGGGACAGGCTCTGTTCTTC.

The V and J genes are TRBV19 and TRBJ1-1; no clear D gene. Trimming took 3 bases from V and 4 from J, leaving 12 bases between them. Germline lookup yields CDR1 LNHDA and CDR2 SQIVND (reference sequence). This CDR3 has 14 residues. CDR3 region: CASSIRGAGTEAFF. The CDR3 DNA sequence: TGTGCCAGTAGTATTCGGGGAGCAGGCACTGAAGCTTTCTTT. Drawing the rest from reference TRBV19 and TRBJ1-1, the complete variable domain is DGGITQSPKYLFRKEGQNVTLSCEQNLNHDAMYWYRQDPGQGLRLIYYSQIVNDFQKGDIAEGYSVSREKKESFPLTVTSAQKNPTAFYLCASSIRGAGTEAFFGQGTRLTVV.

The table lists this clone with a count of one. V gene TRBV3-1 (or the pseudogene TRBV3-2) combines with J gene TRBJ2-5; 8 nucleotides match TRBD1. Germline V gives CDR1 LGHDT, CDR2 YNNKEL (reference sequence). V lost 5 bases, J lost 5 bases, and 10 bases stayed unmatched. The CDR3 has 15 residues. CDR3 sequence reads: CASSSYGQGTETQYF. DNA of the CDR3: TGTGCCAGCAGCTCGTACGGACAGGGAACGGAGACCCAGTACTTC.

V is TRBV3-1 (or the pseudogene TRBV3-2) and J is TRBJ1-1; D might be TRBD1 (5 bases). The CDR3 runs to 15 residues. Germline CDR1 reads LGHDT; CDR2 reads YNNKEL (reference sequence). V dropped 4 bases and J dropped 1 base, with 13 bases sitting between them. CDR3 in DNA: TGTGCCAGCAGCCGGTCAGGAGGGGCGAACACTGAAGCTTTCTTT. It encodes CASSRSGGANTEAFF.

The gene calls are TRBV7-2 and TRBJ2-7, with D possibly matching TRBD1 (6 bases). Trimming stripped 6 bases from V and 2 bases from J, with 14 bases between. The CDR3 sequence is 14 residues long. Looked up from germline, CDR1 is SGHTA and CDR2 is FQGNSA. The CDR3 region has the DNA TGTGCCAGCAGACAGGGATTTGGGCCCTACGAGCAGTACTTC. It specifies CASRQGFGPYEQYF.

Relative to its sample, this clone is large. The V call is TRBV5-1, the J call TRBJ2-7; TRBD2 matches 8 bases. This CDR3 spans 15 amino acids. Germline assignment: CDR1 SGHRS and CDR2 YFSETQ. V shed 0 bases, J shed 5 bases, and the junction held 7 bases outside the gene matches. CDR3 protein: CASSLALAGSHEQYF. The CDR3 DNA reads as TGCGCCAGCAGCTTGGCCCTAGCGGGTAGCCACGAGCAGTACTTC.

The V gene is TRBV28, the J gene TRBJ1-4, with D maybe TRBD1 (5 bases). CDR3 length: 13 amino acids. V lost 3 bases to trimming and J lost 7 bases, with 9 bases between them. Germline-derived CDR1 and CDR2 are MDHEN and SYDVKM. DNA for the CDR3: TGTGCCAGCAGTTTGGGGCCGGGTGAAAAACTGTTTTTT. This translates into CASSLGPGEKLFF.

The rearrangement uses TRBV5-1 and TRBJ1-3, with D maybe TRBD1 (6 bases). V was shortened by 4 bases and J by 2 bases, with 10 bases between the two germline ends. CDR3 length: 14 residues. Per the germline V gene, CDR1 is SGHRS and CDR2 is YFSETQ. In DNA form, the CDR3 reads TGCGCCAGCAGCCCAGGACAGCCTGGAAACACCATATATTTT. As protein: CASSPGQPGNTIYF.

The CDR3: CASSLSLNTEAFF. As DNA, the CDR3 is TGTGCCAGCAGCCTTTCCCTGAACACTGAAGCTTTCTTT. This sequence joins TRBV5-6 and TRBJ1-1, with D hard to call. This CDR3 region has 13 residues. Between the trimmed V and J ends, which lost 4 bases and 0 bases, there was a span of 7 bases. Germline-derived CDR1 and CDR2 are SGHDT and YYEEEE.

The rearrangement joins TRBV7-8 to TRBJ1-1, with 10 bases matching TRBD1. The CDR3 length is 14 residues. V trimming: 5 bases; J trimming: 6 bases; junction bases outside the gene matches: 6. Germline CDR1 reads SGHVS; CDR2 reads FQNEAQ. The CDR3 protein is CASSRDRGRAEAFF. The CDR3 nucleotides are TGTGCCAGCAGCCGGGACAGGGGAAGGGCTGAAGCTTTCTTT. The whole variable domain, filled in from reference TRBV7-8 and TRBJ1-1, reads GAGVSQSPRYKVAKRGQDVALRCDPISGHVSLFWYQQALGQGPEFLTYFQNEAQLDKSGLPSDRFFAERPEGSVSTLKIQRTQQEDSAVYLCASSRDRGRAEAFFGQGTRLTVV.

The chain employs TRBV24-1 and TRBJ1-2; TRBD1 aligns across 10 bases. CDR1 is KGHDR and CDR2 is SFDVKD in the germline V gene. The CDR3 covers 17 residues. Trimming cost V 3 bases and J 6 bases; bases outside gene matches: 12. The chain's CDR3 is CATSDPLGTGARDGYTF. CDR3 DNA sequence: TGTGCCACCAGTGATCCACTTGGGACAGGGGCTAGGGATGGCTACACCTTC.

This sequence joins TRBV10-1 and TRBJ1-4; 7 bases match TRBD1. V trimming: 0 bases; J trimming: 8 bases; junction bases outside the gene matches: 3. CDR3 length equals 14 residues. The germline CDR1 and CDR2 sequences are WNHNN and SYGVQD (reference sequence). CDR3 in DNA: TGCGCCAGCAGTGAGTCGACAGGGAGAGAAAAACTGTTTTTT. Amino acid sequence: CASSESTGREKLFF.

This rearrangement joins TRBV5-6 to TRBJ1-1; 10 bases are a match to TRBD1. Trimming removed 4 bases from V and 4 bases from J; junction bases left unmatched: 4. Looked up from germline, CDR1 is SGHDT and CDR2 is YYEEEE. The CDR3 consists of 14 residues. The CDR3 coding sequence is TGTGCCAGCAGCGTCGGACAGGGGGGCACTGAAGCTTTCTTT. Translation gives CASSVGQGGTEAFF.

The chain uses TRBV6-5 and TRBJ2-1, with TRBD1 matching 7 bases. Germline trimming cut 6 bases from V and 7 bases from J; bases unmatched to any gene: 9. Germline-derived CDR1 and CDR2 are MNHEY and SVGAGI. CDR3 size: 14 residues. CDR3 coding DNA: TGTGCCAGCAGCCTCAGGGGGTTAGGGAATGAGCAGTTCTTC. Its protein is CASSLRGLGNEQFF.

This chain links TRBV7-2 with TRBJ1-1; 8 positions agree with TRBD1. CDR3 size: 15 residues. Germline trimming cut 4 bases from V and 0 bases from J; bases unmatched to any gene: 4. The V gene's germline CDR1 is SGHTA and CDR2 FQGNSA. CDR3 protein: CASSSRTGLNTEAFF. In DNA, the CDR3 is TGTGCCAGCAGCTCCCGGACAGGGCTGAACACTGAAGCTTTCTTT.

V usage is TRBV6-5 and J usage is TRBJ2-5; 9 nucleotides agree with TRBD2. J lost 5 bases, V lost 11 bases, and 9 bases had no gene match. This CDR3 region has 13 residues. From germline, CDR1 is MNHEY and CDR2 SVGAGI. CDR3 in amino acids: CAHAGGLGETQYF. The CDR3 DNA sequence: TGTGCCCACGCGGGGGGGCTTGGGGAGACCCAGTACTTC.

For the CDR3, the DNA is TGTGCCAGCAGTTTTTCCAGCGGGGACACAGATACGCAGTATTTT. Encoded protein: CASSFSSGDTDTQYF. V and J are TRBV27 and TRBJ2-3; TRBD2 matches at 7 bases. The germline CDR1 and CDR2 sequences are MNHEY and SMNVEV (reference sequence). V trimming: 3 bases; J trimming: 2 bases; junction bases outside the gene matches: 5. The CDR3 is 15 residues long.

This sequence joins TRBV4-1 and TRBJ2-1; 10 bases are shared with TRBD2. J lost 9 bases, V lost 2 bases, and 7 bases had no gene match. The CDR3 extends over 15 amino acids. The germline gives CDR1 MGHRA, CDR2 YSYEKL. The CDR3 region is CASSQPAGGYGEQFF. DNA for the CDR3: TGCGCCAGCAGCCAACCAGCGGGGGGGTACGGTGAGCAGTTCTTC.

This clone was found a few times. The chain combines TRBV10-1 with TRBJ2-7, with 7 bases aligning to TRBD2. V shed 6 bases and J 6 bases; nucleotides not matched to a gene: 14. This CDR3 region has 15 residues. Germline CDR1 WNHNN, CDR2 SYGVQD (reference sequence). The CDR3 loop is CASSPGTTGRGEQYF. The DNA of the CDR3 is TGCGCCAGCAGCCCCGGGACTACGGGGCGGGGCGAGCAGTACTTC.

The chain links TRBV28 to TRBJ1-2; maybe TRBD1 (5 bases). Looked up from germline, CDR1 is MDHEN and CDR2 is SYDVKM. V dropped 10 bases and J dropped 4 bases, with 16 bases sitting between them. The CDR3 sequence is 13 residues long. The CDR3 DNA follows: TGTGCCAATTCGCCGGACAAGACCTATGGCTACACCTTC. It encodes CANSPDKTYGYTF.